This section outlines one TCR beta chain sequence together with its context. Its antigen is not known. The CDR3 spans 15 residues. Germline trimming cut 0 bases from V and 7 bases from J; bases unmatched to any gene: 5. Germline V gene data show CDR1 as LGHDT and CDR2 as YNNKEL (reference sequence). These data belong to a study of T cell responses to AZD1222 COVID-19 vaccine. Study-level results: Just a handful of AZD1222 recipients were seropositive at baseline.

Profiling relied on immunoSEQ multiplex PCR, and the TCRdb table lists in-frame clones only, not all of them. The sample has roughly 140,000 clones; more than 70% are singletons. This rearrangement joins TRBV3-1 (or the pseudogene TRBV3-2) to TRBJ2-2, with 7 bases fitting TRBD2. The specimen was peripheral blood, collected on day 0 of AZD1222 vaccination. The sequence derives from an adult in good health. The CDR3 nucleotides are TGTGCCAGCAGCCAAGAACTAGCGCGGGTCGGGGAGCTGTTTTTT. Translating gives CASSQELARVGELFF.